This T cell receptor beta chain was captured by sequencing in a study of control samples from healthy donors and cancer patients. The CDR3 runs 16 residues. The germline V gene has CDR1 MDHEN and CDR2 SYDVKM. J lost 4 bases, V lost 4 bases, and 11 bases had no gene match. Here immunoSEQ multiplex PCR was the method, and the copy in TCRdb shows in-frame clones only, minus some. This sample has about 150,000 clones, with approximately 90% found just once. Sequenced material: blood. This TCR came from a woman aged 25 to 39 in good health. The V call is TRBV28, the J call TRBJ2-3; 7 nucleotides align to TRBD2. CDR3 DNA sequence: TGTGCCAGCAGTTCCCCCGTGGGGGGGAGGGCAGATACGCAGTATTTT. It is translated as CASSSPVGGRADTQYF.